The 20 T cell receptor beta chains below were found in one sample sequenced in a study of cytomegalovirus exposure and HLA in healthy donors. The data were produced by immunoSEQ multiplex PCR, yet TCRdb's version contains in-frame clones alone and is incomplete. This sample has 120,000 to 150,000 clones, with 90% to 95% found just once. The sequenced material came from PBMCs. The receptor set was obtained from a man between 18 and 29 years old in good health and CMV-seronegative.

V gene TRBV27 combines with J gene TRBJ1-2, with D tentatively TRBD1 (6 bases). Trimming removed 6 bases from V and 5 bases from J, with 16 bases in between. Germline V gives CDR1 MNHEY, CDR2 SMNVEV (reference sequence). The CDR3 is 14 amino acids. CDR3 amino acids: CASRPDRFGYGYTF. CDR3 coding DNA: TGTGCCAGCAGGCCTGACAGGTTCGGGTATGGCTACACCTTC.

The chain links TRBV7-2 to TRBJ2-1, with TRBD1 identical over 9 bases. Looked up from germline, CDR1 is SGHTA and CDR2 is FQGNSA. The ends lost 1 base at V and 12 bases at J; junction bases unmatched: 19. This CDR3 has 18 residues. The CDR3 protein is CASSLGKPTGGVLLGQFF. Written as DNA, the CDR3 is TGTGCCAGCAGCTTAGGGAAACCAACAGGGGGCGTTTTGCTGGGGCAGTTCTTC.

The chain carries TRBV7-8 and TRBJ1-5, with 8 bases that match TRBD1. Trimming took 2 bases from V and 1 from J; bases not matched to a gene: 4. Looked up from germline, CDR1 is SGHVS and CDR2 is FQNEAQ. The CDR3 spans 16 residues. Here the CDR3 reads CASSLRDRNSNQPQHF. Written as DNA, the CDR3 is TGTGCCAGCAGCTTACGGGACAGGAACAGCAATCAGCCCCAGCATTTT.

The chain recombines TRBV7-2 with TRBJ1-1; no clear D. Germline CDR1 reads SGHTA; CDR2 reads FQGNSA. The length of the CDR3 is 12 residues. The V gene lost 7 bases and the J gene lost 8 bases, with 14 bases spanning the gap. The CDR3 reads CASTQPGGEAFF. The CDR3 coding sequence is TGTGCCAGCACCCAGCCGGGAGGGGAAGCTTTCTTT.

The chain couples TRBV18 to TRBJ1-2; TRBD1 might be the D (5 bases). The CDR3 has 13 amino acids. Trimming stripped 3 bases from V and 4 bases from J, with 9 bases between. Germline CDR1 reads KGHSH; CDR2 reads LQKENI. The CDR3 loop reads CASSPDSSYGYTF. The CDR3 coding sequence is TGTGCCAGCTCACCCGACAGTTCCTATGGCTACACCTTC.

The chain recombines TRBV11-2 with TRBJ1-1; 10 nucleotides align to TRBD1. CDR1 SGHAT and CDR2 FQNNGV come from the germline V gene. V trimming: 5 bases; J trimming: 3 bases; junction bases outside the gene matches: 6. This CDR3 contains 15 residues. The CDR3 loop reads CASSGGTGDYTEAFF. The DNA of the CDR3 is TGTGCCAGCAGCGGAGGGACAGGGGACTACACTGAAGCTTTCTTT.

The chain links TRBV27 to TRBJ2-5, with TRBD2 identical over 7 bases. The V gene's germline CDR1 is MNHEY and CDR2 SMNVEV (reference sequence). The CDR3 is made up of 14 amino acids. V gave up 4 bases and J gave up 1 base; unmatched junction bases: 3. The DNA of the CDR3 is TGTGCCAGCAGTTCTCCGGGGGGCCAAGAGACCCAGTACTTC. This sequence encodes CASSSPGGQETQYF.

CDR3 protein: CASSESSGMNTEAFF. DNA for the CDR3: TGTGCCAGCAGTGAAAGTTCAGGAATGAACACTGAAGCTTTCTTT. The chain is built from TRBV2 and TRBJ1-1; D is undetermined. Germline lookup yields CDR1 SNHLY and CDR2 FYNNEI. The V end lost 2 bases, the J end lost 0 bases, and 10 bases lay between the germline ends. CDR3 size: 15 residues.

This chain joins TRBV4-1 and TRBJ2-1, with a tentative D call TRBD2 (5 bases). The CDR3 covers 17 residues. The germline CDR1 and CDR2 sequences are MGHRA and YSYEKL. V was clipped by 0 bases and J by 2 bases, with 14 bases between them. The CDR3: CASSQEVASGAYNEQFF. Written as DNA, the CDR3 is TGCGCCAGCAGCCAAGAGGTGGCGAGCGGAGCCTACAATGAGCAGTTCTTC.

J is TRBJ2-7 and V is TRBV5-6, with TRBD1 matching 9 bases. This CDR3 region has 14 residues. The V gene end was trimmed by 0 bases and the J gene end by 6 bases; junction bases not matched to a gene: 4. Per germline, CDR1 SGHDT and CDR2 YYEEEE. The chain's CDR3 is CASSLDRGLSEQYV. As DNA, the CDR3 is TGTGCCAGCAGCTTGGACAGGGGGCTTAGCGAGCAGTACGTC.

The chain combines TRBV7-6 with TRBJ2-3; D is possibly TRBD2 (6 bases). CDR1 and CDR2 from the germline V gene are SGHVS and FNYEAQ. This CDR3 region has 16 residues. V lost 0 bases and J 0 bases, leaving 10 bases between the germline ends. In DNA form, the CDR3 reads TGTGCCAGCAGCTTAGCCCCCAGCGGGAGCACAGATACGCAGTATTTT. Translating it yields CASSLAPSGSTDTQYF.

This chain uses TRBV6-5 with TRBJ2-1; D may be TRBD1 (5 bases). Trimming removed 6 bases at V and 7 bases at J, with 19 bases between. CDR1 is MNHEY and CDR2 is SVGAGI in the germline V gene. The CDR3 extends over 15 amino acids. The CDR3 DNA is TGTGCCAGCAGCCCAACATCTACAGGTGTAAATGAGCAGTTCTTC. This codes for CASSPTSTGVNEQFF.

The rearrangement links TRBV14 to TRBJ2-1, with 9 bases matching TRBD2. The junction had 9 bases not matched to a gene; V was cut back by 5 bases and J by 7 bases. The CDR3 is made up of 15 amino acids. Germline CDR1 reads SGHDN; CDR2 reads FVKESK. The CDR3 bases are TGTGCCAGCAGCACGGGGACTAGCTTGGGGAATGAGCAGTTCTTC. It is translated as CASSTGTSLGNEQFF.

The chain joins TRBV18 to TRBJ1-5, with 10 bases lining up with TRBD1. In germline, CDR1 is KGHSH, CDR2 LQKENI. After removal of 4 bases from V and 2 bases from J, the junction contained 5 bases not matched to a gene. There are 16 residues in the CDR3. The CDR3 DNA follows: TGTGCCAGCTCACTATCCGGGACAGGGGGCAATCAGCCCCAGCATTTT. Its translation: CASSLSGTGGNQPQHF.

The rearrangement links TRBV9 to TRBJ2-3, with 8 nucleotides matching TRBD2. The CDR3 is made up of 17 amino acids. Germline-derived CDR1 and CDR2 are SGDLS and YYNGEE. V dropped 0 bases and J dropped 1; count of bases not matched to a gene: 7. CDR3 in DNA: TGTGCCAGCAGCGTAGGAGGGACTAGTTCGGGCACAGATACGCAGTATTTT. Encoded protein: CASSVGGTSSGTDTQYF.

The chain recombines TRBV15 with TRBJ2-5, with D hard to call. Germline CDR1 and CDR2: LNHNV and YYDKDF (reference sequence). Trimming stripped 1 base from V and 2 bases from J, with 5 bases between. The CDR3 consists of 13 residues. For the CDR3, the DNA is TGTGCCACCAGCAGAGCCCCACAAGAGACCCAGTACTTC. Translating it yields CATSRAPQETQYF.

This clone has only a few counts. This sequence joins TRBV2 and TRBJ1-5; D unclear. Germline CDR1 reads SNHLY; CDR2 reads FYNNEI. This CDR3 is 13 amino acids long. With 5 bases removed from V and 4 bases from J, the gap between germline ends came to 9 bases. CDR3 sequence reads: CASSPAPNQPQHF. CDR3 DNA sequence: TGTGCCAGCAGTCCAGCGCCTAATCAGCCCCAGCATTTT.

V usage is TRBV29-1 and J usage is TRBJ1-2, with 10 bases matching TRBD1. Germline CDR1 is SQVTM and CDR2 is ANQGSEA. The trim removed 3 bases at V and 2 bases at J, leaving 6 bases unmatched. This CDR3 has 15 amino acids. The DNA for the CDR3 is TGCAGCGTTGAGGCGGGACAGGGGAGCAACTATGGCTACACCTTC. It yields the protein CSVEAGQGSNYGYTF. The full variable domain, in which reference TRBV29-1 and TRBJ1-2 provide the parts outside the CDR3, is SAVISQKPSRDICQRGTSLTIQCQVDSQVTMMFWYRQQPGQSLTLIATANQGSEATYESGFVIDKFPISRPNLTFSTLTVSNMSPEDSSIYLCSVEAGQGSNYGYTFGSGTRLTVV.

The CDR3 nucleotides are TGTGCCAGCAGCGTAGGCGTGGGCCAGGGAAGAATAATTCCCTACGAGCAGTACTTC. Its protein is CASSVGVGQGRIIPYEQYF. The V and J genes are TRBV9 and TRBJ2-7; weak D call: TRBD1 (5 bases). The CDR3 is made up of 19 amino acids. The germline CDR1 and CDR2 sequences are SGDLS and YYNGEE. Trimming removed 0 bases from V and 2 bases from J, with 24 bases in between.

A few counts support this clone. The V and J genes are TRBV18 and TRBJ1-5; D remains ambiguous. Germline assignment: CDR1 KGHSH and CDR2 LQKENI. The CDR3 totals 13 residues. With 3 bases removed from V and 6 bases from J, the gap between germline ends came to 9 bases. The CDR3, as DNA: TGTGCCAGCTCACCCGCGGGTATTCAGCCCCAGCATTTT. Translation gives CASSPAGIQPQHF.